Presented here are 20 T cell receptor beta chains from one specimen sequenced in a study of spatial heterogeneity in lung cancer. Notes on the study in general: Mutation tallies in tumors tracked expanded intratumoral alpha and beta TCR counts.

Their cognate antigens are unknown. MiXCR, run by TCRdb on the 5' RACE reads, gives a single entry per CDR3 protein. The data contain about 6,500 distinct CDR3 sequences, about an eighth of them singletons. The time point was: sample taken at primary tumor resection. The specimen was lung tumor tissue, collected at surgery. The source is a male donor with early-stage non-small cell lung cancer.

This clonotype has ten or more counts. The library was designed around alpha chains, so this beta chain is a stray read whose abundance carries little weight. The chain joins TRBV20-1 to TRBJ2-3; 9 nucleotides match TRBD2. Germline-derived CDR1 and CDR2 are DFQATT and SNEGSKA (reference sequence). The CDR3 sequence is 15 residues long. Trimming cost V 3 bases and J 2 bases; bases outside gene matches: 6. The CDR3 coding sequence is TGCAGTGCTAGTGGGCTAGCGGGACTCACAGATACGCAGTATTTT. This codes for CSASGLAGLTDTQYF.

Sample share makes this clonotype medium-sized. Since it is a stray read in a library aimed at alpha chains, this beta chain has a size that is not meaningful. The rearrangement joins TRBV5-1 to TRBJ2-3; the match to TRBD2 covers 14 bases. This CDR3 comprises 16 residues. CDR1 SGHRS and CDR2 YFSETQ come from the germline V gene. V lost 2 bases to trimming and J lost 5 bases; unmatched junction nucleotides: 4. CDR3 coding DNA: TGCGCCAGCAGCTTACCCGGACTAGCGGGGGGAGATACGCAGTATTTT. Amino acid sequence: CASSLPGLAGGDTQYF.

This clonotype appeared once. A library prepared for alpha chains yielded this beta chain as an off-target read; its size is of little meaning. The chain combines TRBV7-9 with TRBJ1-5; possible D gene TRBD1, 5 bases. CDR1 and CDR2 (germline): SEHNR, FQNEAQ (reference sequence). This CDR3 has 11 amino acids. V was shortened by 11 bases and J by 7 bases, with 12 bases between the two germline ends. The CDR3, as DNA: TGTGCCCTGGGGGATGGACAGCCCCAGCATTTT. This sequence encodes CALGDGQPQHF.

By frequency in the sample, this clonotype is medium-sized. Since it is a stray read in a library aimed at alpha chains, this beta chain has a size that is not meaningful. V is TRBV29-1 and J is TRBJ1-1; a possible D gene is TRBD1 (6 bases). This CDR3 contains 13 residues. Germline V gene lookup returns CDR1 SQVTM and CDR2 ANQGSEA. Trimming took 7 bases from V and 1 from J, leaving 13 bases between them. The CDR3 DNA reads TGCAGCGCCTTCACAGGGTCGAACACTGAAGCTTTCTTT. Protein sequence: CSAFTGSNTEAFF.

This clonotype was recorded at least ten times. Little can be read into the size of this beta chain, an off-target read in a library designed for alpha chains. CDR3: CASRNTGGTEAFF. The DNA of the CDR3 is TGCGCCAGCAGGAATACAGGGGGCACTGAAGCTTTCTTT. The J gene is TRBJ1-1, the V gene TRBV5-1; 8 nucleotides line up with TRBD1. This CDR3 has 13 amino acids. The ends lost 5 bases at V and 4 bases at J; junction bases unmatched: 4. Germline V gene sequence: CDR1 SGHRS, CDR2 YFSETQ.

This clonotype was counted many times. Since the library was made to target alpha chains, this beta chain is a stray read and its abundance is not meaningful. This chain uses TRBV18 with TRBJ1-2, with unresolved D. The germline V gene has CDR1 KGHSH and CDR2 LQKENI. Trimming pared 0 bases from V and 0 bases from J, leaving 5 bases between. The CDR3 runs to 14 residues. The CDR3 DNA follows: TGTGCCAGCTCACCACCGGTCTCTAACTATGGCTACACCTTC. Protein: CASSPPVSNYGYTF. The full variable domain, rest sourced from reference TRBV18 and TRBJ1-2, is NAGVMQNPRHLVRRRGQEARLRCSPMKGHSHVYWYRQLPEEGLKFMVYLQKENIIDESGMPKERFSAEFPKEGPSILRIQQVVRGDSAAYFCASSPPVSNYGYTFGSGTRLTVV.

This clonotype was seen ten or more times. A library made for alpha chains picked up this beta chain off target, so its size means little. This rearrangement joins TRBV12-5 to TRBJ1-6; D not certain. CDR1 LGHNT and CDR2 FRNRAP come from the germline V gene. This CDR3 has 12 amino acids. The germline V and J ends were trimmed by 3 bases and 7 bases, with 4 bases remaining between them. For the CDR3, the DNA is TGTGCTAGTGGTTTATCGAATTCACCCCTCCACTTT. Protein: CASGLSNSPLHF.

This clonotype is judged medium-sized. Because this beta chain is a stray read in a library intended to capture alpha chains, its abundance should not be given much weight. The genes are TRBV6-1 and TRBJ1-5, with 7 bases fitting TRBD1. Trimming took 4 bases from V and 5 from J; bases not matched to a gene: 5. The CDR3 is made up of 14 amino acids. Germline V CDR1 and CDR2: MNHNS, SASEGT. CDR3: CASSVQGQHQPQHF. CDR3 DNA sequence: TGTGCCAGCAGTGTACAGGGGCAGCATCAGCCCCAGCATTTT.

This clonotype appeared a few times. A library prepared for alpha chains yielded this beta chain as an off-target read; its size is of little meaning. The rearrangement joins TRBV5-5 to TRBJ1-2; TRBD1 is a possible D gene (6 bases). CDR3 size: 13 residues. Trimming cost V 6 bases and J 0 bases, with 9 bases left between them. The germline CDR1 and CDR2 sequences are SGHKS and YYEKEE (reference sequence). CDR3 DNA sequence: TGTGCCAGCAACAGGGTCCCTAACTATGGCTACACCTTC. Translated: CASNRVPNYGYTF.

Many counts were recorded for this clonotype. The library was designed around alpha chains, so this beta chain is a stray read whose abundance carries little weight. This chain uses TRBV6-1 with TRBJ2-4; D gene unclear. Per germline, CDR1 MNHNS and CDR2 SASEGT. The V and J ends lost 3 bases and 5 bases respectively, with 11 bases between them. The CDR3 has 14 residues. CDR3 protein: CASSESPAQNIQYF. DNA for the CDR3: TGTGCCAGCAGTGAGTCCCCCGCGCAAAACATTCAGTACTTC.

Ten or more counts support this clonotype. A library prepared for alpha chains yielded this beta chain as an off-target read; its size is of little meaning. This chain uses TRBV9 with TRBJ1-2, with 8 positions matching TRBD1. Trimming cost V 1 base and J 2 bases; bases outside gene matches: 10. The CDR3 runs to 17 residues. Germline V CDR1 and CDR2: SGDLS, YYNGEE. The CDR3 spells CASSVQGAAYKNYGYTF. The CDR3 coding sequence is TGTGCCAGCAGCGTACAGGGGGCCGCCTATAAAAACTATGGCTACACCTTC.

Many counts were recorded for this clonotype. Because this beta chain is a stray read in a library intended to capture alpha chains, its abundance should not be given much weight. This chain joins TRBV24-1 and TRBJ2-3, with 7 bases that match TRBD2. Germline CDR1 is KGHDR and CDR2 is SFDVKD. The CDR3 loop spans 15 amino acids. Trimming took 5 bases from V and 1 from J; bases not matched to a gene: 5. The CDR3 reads CATSGPSGRTDTQYF. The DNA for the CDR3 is TGTGCCACCAGTGGACCTAGCGGTCGCACAGATACGCAGTATTTT.

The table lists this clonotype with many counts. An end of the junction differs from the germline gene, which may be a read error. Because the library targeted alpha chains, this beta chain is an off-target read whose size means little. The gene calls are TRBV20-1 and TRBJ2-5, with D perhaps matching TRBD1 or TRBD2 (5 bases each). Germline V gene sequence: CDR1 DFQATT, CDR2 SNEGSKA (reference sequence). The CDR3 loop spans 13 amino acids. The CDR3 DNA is TGCAGTTCTAGGGGATGGAGGCAAGAGACCCAGTACTTC. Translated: CSSRGWRQETQYF.

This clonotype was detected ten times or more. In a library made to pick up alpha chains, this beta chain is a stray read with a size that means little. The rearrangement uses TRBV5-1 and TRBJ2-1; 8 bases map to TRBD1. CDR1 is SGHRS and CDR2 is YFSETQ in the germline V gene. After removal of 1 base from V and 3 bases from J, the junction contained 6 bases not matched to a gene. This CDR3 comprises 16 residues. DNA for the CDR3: TGCGCCAGCAGCTTGACCGGACAGGGTGTCTACAATGAGCAGTTCTTC. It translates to CASSLTGQGVYNEQFF.

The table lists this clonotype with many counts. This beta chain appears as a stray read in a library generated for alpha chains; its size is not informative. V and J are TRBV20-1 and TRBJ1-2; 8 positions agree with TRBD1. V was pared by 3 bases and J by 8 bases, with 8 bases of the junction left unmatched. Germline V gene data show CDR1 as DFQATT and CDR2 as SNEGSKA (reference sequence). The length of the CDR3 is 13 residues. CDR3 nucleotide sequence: TGCAGTGCTAGTTGGACAGGGAGATCGGGCTACACCTTC. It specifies CSASWTGRSGYTF.

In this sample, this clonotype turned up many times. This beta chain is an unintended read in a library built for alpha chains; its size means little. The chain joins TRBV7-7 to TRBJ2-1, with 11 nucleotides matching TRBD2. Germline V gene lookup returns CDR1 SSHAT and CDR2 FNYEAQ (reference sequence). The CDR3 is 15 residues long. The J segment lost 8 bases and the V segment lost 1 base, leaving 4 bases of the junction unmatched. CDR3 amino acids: CASSLGGSGRDEQFF. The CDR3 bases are TGTGCCAGCAGCTTAGGGGGTAGCGGGAGGGATGAGCAGTTCTTC. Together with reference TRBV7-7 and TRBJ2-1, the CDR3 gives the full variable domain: GAGVSQSPRYKVTKRGQDVTLRCDPISSHATLYWYQQALGQGPEFLTYFNYEAQPDKSGLPSDRFSAERPEGSISTLTIQRTEQRDSAMYRCASSLGGSGRDEQFFGPGTRLTVL.

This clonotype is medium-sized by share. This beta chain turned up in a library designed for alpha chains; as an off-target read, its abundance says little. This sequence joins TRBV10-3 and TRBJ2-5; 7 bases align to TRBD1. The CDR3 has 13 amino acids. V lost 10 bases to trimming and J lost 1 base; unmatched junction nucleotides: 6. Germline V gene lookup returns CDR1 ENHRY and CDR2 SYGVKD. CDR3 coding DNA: TGTGCCACCTCGGGGACAGCCCAAGAGACCCAGTACTTC. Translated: CATSGTAQETQYF.

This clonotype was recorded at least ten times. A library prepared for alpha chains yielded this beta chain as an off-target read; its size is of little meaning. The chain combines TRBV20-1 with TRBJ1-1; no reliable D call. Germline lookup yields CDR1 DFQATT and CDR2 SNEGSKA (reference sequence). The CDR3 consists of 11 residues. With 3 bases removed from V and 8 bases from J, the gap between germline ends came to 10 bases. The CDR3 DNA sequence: TGCAGTGCTAGCCGGACGGCCGAAGCTTTCTTT. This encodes CSASRTAEAFF.

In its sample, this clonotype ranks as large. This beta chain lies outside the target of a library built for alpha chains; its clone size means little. The chain's CDR3 is CASSLAADTRNTIYF. CDR3 nucleotide sequence: TGTGCCAGCAGCTTAGCGGCGGATACAAGAAACACCATATATTTT. The chain uses TRBV7-2 and TRBJ1-3, with D unclear. V lost 0 bases and J lost 5, with 11 bases in between. The germline V gene has CDR1 SGHTA and CDR2 FQGNSA. The CDR3 is 15 residues long.

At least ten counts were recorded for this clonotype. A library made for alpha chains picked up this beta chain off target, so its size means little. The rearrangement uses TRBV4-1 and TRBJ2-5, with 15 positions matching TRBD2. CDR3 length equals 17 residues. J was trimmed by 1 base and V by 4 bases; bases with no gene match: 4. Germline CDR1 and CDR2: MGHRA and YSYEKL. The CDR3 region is CASSRGGLAGGQETQYF. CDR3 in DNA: TGCGCCAGCAGCCGCGGGGGACTAGCGGGAGGCCAAGAGACCCAGTACTTC.